Following are 32 T cell receptor beta chains from one sample sequenced in a study of blood T cell repertoires in COVID-19. Generated by immunoSEQ multiplex PCR, the TCRdb table keeps only in-frame clones and is missing some. The sample has tens of thousands of clones; 65% to 90% are singletons. Sequencing input: peripheral blood. The receptors come from a woman of 80 years or more with acute or convalescent COVID-19.

The rearrangement joins TRBV11-2 to TRBJ2-1; 12 bases are shared with TRBD2. CDR1 SGHAT and CDR2 FQNNGV come from the germline V gene. V lost 5 bases and J lost 6; bases outside the gene matches: 5. The CDR3 is 15 amino acids. The CDR3 nucleotides read TGTGCCAGCAGCCTAGCGGGGGGGCCATTCAATGAGCAGTTCTTC. Its protein product is CASSLAGGPFNEQFF.

This chain connects TRBV6-5 to TRBJ1-2, with a possible D match to TRBD1 (6 bases). The CDR3 sequence is 12 residues long. The ends were cut back, 2 bases at V and 8 bases at J, with 9 bases in the middle. The germline CDR1 and CDR2 sequences are MNHEY and SVGAGI. The CDR3 spells CASSYPTGGYTF. The CDR3 nucleotides read TGTGCCAGCAGTTACCCCACAGGGGGCTACACCTTC.

The V and J genes are TRBV5-5 and TRBJ1-5; no firm D call. V gave up 4 bases and J gave up 7 bases, with 18 bases separating them. CDR1 is SGHKS and CDR2 is YYEKEE in the germline V gene (reference sequence). The CDR3 spans 15 residues. The CDR3 reads CASSTTAVPSQPQHF. Here the CDR3 DNA reads TGTGCCAGCAGCACAACAGCCGTTCCCTCACAGCCCCAGCATTTT.

The J gene is TRBJ1-3, the V gene TRBV7-8; tentative D call: TRBD1 (5 bases). The V end was cut by 5 bases, the J end by 4 bases, with 15 bases between. Per germline, CDR1 SGHVS and CDR2 FQNEAQ. CDR3 length equals 15 residues. The CDR3 bases are TGTGCCAGCAGCCCTAACGGGGGACCGGGAAACACCATATATTTT. Amino acids: CASSPNGGPGNTIYF.

The chain combines TRBV5-1 with TRBJ1-4; TRBD1 might be the D (6 bases). This CDR3 comprises 15 residues. The germline CDR1 and CDR2 sequences are SGHRS and YFSETQ. Trimming took off 1 base at V and 0 bases at J, with 7 bases between the two ends. The CDR3 spells CASSLRTATNEKLFF. The DNA of the CDR3 is TGCGCCAGCAGCTTGAGGACAGCAACTAATGAAAAACTGTTTTTT.

This chain connects TRBV18 to TRBJ2-7; D is possibly TRBD2 (6 bases). Deletions cut 6 bases from V and 5 bases from J, with 20 bases between. The CDR3 runs to 15 residues. Germline V gene data show CDR1 as KGHSH and CDR2 as LQKENI. The CDR3 DNA is TGTGCCAGCTCGGGGATCTTAAGGACTATCCACGAGCAGTACTTC. Its protein product is CASSGILRTIHEQYF.

The gene calls are TRBV27 and TRBJ2-7, with D tentatively TRBD2 (6 bases). The CDR3 length is 16 residues. Germline CDR1 reads MNHEY; CDR2 reads SMNVEV (reference sequence). The V and J ends lost 3 bases and 3 bases respectively, with 18 bases between them. The CDR3 DNA sequence: TGTGCCAGCAGTTTCGGGACTTCCGGTATCGACTACGAGCAGTACTTC. It encodes CASSFGTSGIDYEQYF.

V is TRBV12-5 and J is TRBJ1-2, with D tentatively TRBD1 (5 bases). Deletions cut 2 bases from V and 8 bases from J, with 21 bases between. Germline V gene data show CDR1 as LGHNT and CDR2 as FRNRAP. This CDR3 is 16 amino acids long. CDR3 coding DNA: TGTGCTAGTGGTTTGTGGGCAGGGCTTGCCCTCGGCGGCTACACCTTC. This sequence encodes CASGLWAGLALGGYTF.

V usage is TRBV6-1 and J usage is TRBJ1-5; weak D call: TRBD1 (5 bases). The length of the CDR3 is 17 residues. With 2 bases removed from V and 0 bases from J, the gap between germline ends came to 14 bases. CDR1 is MNHNS, CDR2 SASEGT, per germline. The CDR3 protein is CASSEYGGGYSNQPQHF. In nucleotides, the CDR3 is TGTGCCAGCAGTGAATATGGGGGGGGATATAGCAATCAGCCCCAGCATTTT.

This clone was picked up many times. The chain employs TRBV30 and TRBJ1-5; D might be TRBD1 (6 bases). This CDR3 is built from 13 residues. CDR1 and CDR2 from the germline V gene are GTSNPN and SVGIG (reference sequence). V shed 0 bases and J shed 4 bases, with 7 bases lying between them. The CDR3 DNA is TGTGCCTGGAGTGTAGGGGGTAATCAGCCCCAGCATTTT. Its protein product is CAWSVGGNQPQHF.

The V gene is TRBV7-2, the J gene TRBJ2-2; D is perhaps TRBD1 (7 bases). Trimming took off 4 bases at V and 6 bases at J, with 21 bases between the two ends. CDR1 and CDR2 from the germline V gene are SGHTA and FQGNSA. The CDR3 spans 17 residues. Written as DNA, the CDR3 is TGTGCCAGCAGCTCCATTGTAGGGGGCGGGAAGGCCGGGGAGCTGTTTTTT. Protein sequence: CASSSIVGGGKAGELFF.

This clone has just a few counts. The chain couples TRBV30 to TRBJ2-3; D possibly corresponds to TRBD2 (5 bases). With 2 bases removed from V and 7 bases from J, the gap between germline ends came to 10 bases. CDR3 length: 12 amino acids. Per the germline V gene, CDR1 is GTSNPN and CDR2 is SVGIG (reference sequence). The CDR3 region is CAWSPRGNTQYF. The CDR3 DNA sequence: TGTGCCTGGAGTCCCCGGGGTAATACGCAGTATTTT.

The J gene is TRBJ1-2, the V gene TRBV12-3 or TRBV12-4; no reliable D call. This CDR3 region has 13 residues. The V end lost 1 base, the J end lost 4 bases, and 7 bases lay between the germline ends. The CDR3 region is CASSLGASYGYTF. CDR3 sequence (DNA): TGTGCCAGCAGTTTAGGGGCGTCCTATGGCTACACCTTC.

This rearrangement joins TRBV6-5 to TRBJ2-4, with a tentative D call TRBD2 (6 bases). The CDR3 consists of 14 residues. V lost 0 bases and J lost 8, with 11 bases in between. CDR1 and CDR2 from the germline V gene are MNHEY and SVGAGI. The CDR3 protein is CASSYSFSGDIQYF. DNA of the CDR3: TGTGCCAGCAGTTACTCTTTCTCGGGGGACATTCAGTACTTC.

The V gene is TRBV30, the J gene TRBJ2-3, with 10 nucleotides matching TRBD2. Looked up from germline, CDR1 is GTSNPN and CDR2 is SVGIG (reference sequence). The junction had 1 base not matched to a gene; V was cut back by 7 bases and J by 0 bases. The CDR3 totals 13 residues. CDR3 DNA: TGTGCCTTGACTAGCGGGAGCACAGATACGCAGTATTTT. It specifies CALTSGSTDTQYF.

This rearrangement joins TRBV2 to TRBJ1-5; TRBD1 aligns across 12 bases. Unmatched junction bases numbered 5, after V lost 4 bases and J lost 7 bases. Germline assignment: CDR1 SNHLY and CDR2 FYNNEI. This CDR3 has 15 residues. CDR3 protein: CASSAAGTGGQPQHF. CDR3 bases: TGTGCCAGCAGTGCTGCCGGGACAGGGGGCCAGCCCCAGCATTTT.

This clone was counted a single time. This rearrangement joins TRBV6-5 to TRBJ2-7; D is possibly TRBD2 (5 bases). The CDR3 spans 14 residues. Germline lookup yields CDR1 MNHEY and CDR2 SVGAGI. Trimming left V 6 bases short and J 0 bases short, with 12 bases between. The CDR3 spells CASRRTGSSYEQYF. CDR3 DNA sequence: TGTGCCAGCAGAAGGACGGGAAGCTCCTACGAGCAGTACTTC.

This chain links TRBV19 with TRBJ2-3; 9 positions agree with TRBD2. V lost 3 bases, J lost 8 bases, and 12 bases stayed unmatched. The CDR3 is 16 residues long. CDR1 and CDR2 (germline): LNHDA, SQIVND (reference sequence). In DNA, the CDR3 is TGTGCCAGTAGTATCCCCCTTAGCGGGAGCCCGGGTACGCAGTATTTT. Translation gives CASSIPLSGSPGTQYF.

The chain combines TRBV5-1 with TRBJ2-1, with a weak D call TRBD1 (6 bases). CDR1 is SGHRS, CDR2 YFSETQ, per germline. The V and J ends lost 3 bases and 9 bases respectively, with 16 bases between them. The CDR3 consists of 14 residues. CDR3 protein: CASSWGQQGTEQFF. CDR3 sequence (DNA): TGCGCCAGCAGCTGGGGCCAACAGGGTACTGAGCAGTTCTTC.

This clone appeared a single time. V is TRBV30 and J is TRBJ1-1; D remains unclear. The CDR3 loop spans 14 amino acids. Trimming shortened V by 3 bases and J by 10 bases, and 21 bases separated the two germline ends. Germline CDR1 reads GTSNPN; CDR2 reads SVGIG (reference sequence). The CDR3: CAWSKQDTPEGAFF. The CDR3 DNA sequence: TGTGCCTGGAGCAAACAAGACACGCCTGAGGGAGCTTTCTTT.

The rearrangement links TRBV19 to TRBJ1-1, with D perhaps matching TRBD1 (6 bases). There are 13 residues in the CDR3. Trimming cost V 7 bases and J 7 bases, with 16 bases left between them. Looked up from germline, CDR1 is LNHDA and CDR2 is SQIVND (reference sequence). CDR3 in amino acids: CASTRSGGSEAFF. CDR3 bases: TGTGCCAGTACCCGCTCTGGGGGCAGTGAAGCTTTCTTT. Together with reference TRBV19 and TRBJ1-1, the CDR3 gives the full variable domain: DGGITQSPKYLFRKEGQNVTLSCEQNLNHDAMYWYRQDPGQGLRLIYYSQIVNDFQKGDIAEGYSVSREKKESFPLTVTSAQKNPTAFYLCASTRSGGSEAFFGQGTRLTVV.

The chain recombines TRBV5-1 with TRBJ1-3, with TRBD1 as a possible D gene (5 bases). Trimming removed 5 bases from V and 0 bases from J, with 9 bases in between. This CDR3 comprises 14 residues. Germline V lookup: CDR1 SGHRS, CDR2 YFSETQ. CDR3 protein: CASRLGGSGNTIYF. The DNA for the CDR3 is TGCGCCAGCAGGCTGGGGGGCTCTGGAAACACCATATATTTT.

This chain uses TRBV4-2 with TRBJ2-1; D call uncertain. Between the trimmed V and J ends, which lost 3 bases and 5 bases, there was a span of 5 bases. Per the germline V gene, CDR1 is LGHNA and CDR2 is YNFKEQ. This CDR3 spans 12 amino acids. This CDR3 is CASSQNNNEQFF. CDR3 in DNA: TGTGCCAGCAGCCAGAACAACAATGAGCAGTTCTTC.

This chain connects TRBV5-1 to TRBJ2-2; TRBD2 agrees at 11 bases. CDR1 and CDR2 from the germline V gene are SGHRS and YFSETQ. This CDR3 is 15 amino acids long. V dropped 1 base and J dropped 6; count of bases not matched to a gene: 2. The CDR3, as DNA: TGCGCCAGCAGCTTGCTAGCGGGGGGCCCCGGGGAGCTGTTTTTT. Protein: CASSLLAGGPGELFF.

V is TRBV13 and J is TRBJ1-2, with 7 bases that match TRBD1. Unmatched junction bases numbered 6, after V lost 4 bases and J lost 4 bases. The CDR3 length is 14 residues. CDR1 is PRHDT, CDR2 FYEKMQ, per germline (reference sequence). DNA for the CDR3: TGTGCCAGCAGCTCAGGAGGGGGCATCTATGGCTACACCTTC. Protein product: CASSSGGGIYGYTF.

The chain uses TRBV19 and TRBJ1-5; 12 nucleotides align to TRBD1. The CDR3 spans 15 residues. Germline V gene sequence: CDR1 LNHDA, CDR2 SQIVND (reference sequence). V lost 3 bases and J lost 5; bases outside the gene matches: 2. The CDR3 spells CASSIGTGGHQPQHF. DNA of the CDR3: TGTGCCAGTAGTATCGGGACAGGGGGCCATCAGCCCCAGCATTTT.

CDR3 sequence reads: CASSERTGTPGYTF. The CDR3 region has the DNA TGTGCCAGCAGTGAAAGGACAGGAACCCCAGGCTACACCTTC. The chain combines TRBV6-1 with TRBJ1-2; 7 positions match TRBD1. The junction had 8 bases not matched to a gene; V was cut back by 2 bases and J by 8 bases. The CDR3 is 14 residues long. Germline loops: CDR1 MNHNS, CDR2 SASEGT.

Here the CDR3 reads CATSDSPRAGKQETQYF. The CDR3 DNA follows: TGTGCCACCAGTGATTCCCCCAGAGCGGGGAAACAAGAGACCCAGTACTTC. This chain joins TRBV24-1 and TRBJ2-5, with 7 positions matching TRBD2. Germline V gene sequence: CDR1 KGHDR, CDR2 SFDVKD. Losses at the gene ends were 2 bases for V and 2 bases for J; bases not matched to a gene: 10. The CDR3 consists of 17 residues.

This chain connects TRBV29-1 to TRBJ1-2; D remains unclear. V lost 7 bases to trimming and J lost 4 bases, with 13 bases between them. Germline V CDR1 and CDR2: SQVTM, ANQGSEA. CDR3 length equals 12 residues. The CDR3 DNA follows: TGCAGCGGGAGGGATTTACTCTATGGCTACACCTTC. Encoded protein: CSGRDLLYGYTF.

The genes are TRBV19 and TRBJ2-1; perhaps TRBD1 as D (5 bases). V shed 3 bases and J shed 2 bases, with 8 bases lying between them. Per germline, CDR1 LNHDA and CDR2 SQIVND (reference sequence). This CDR3 has 14 amino acids. The CDR3 loop reads CASSMATAYNEQFF. The CDR3 DNA reads as TGTGCCAGTAGTATGGCGACAGCCTACAATGAGCAGTTCTTC. Filled out from reference TRBV19 and TRBJ2-1, the complete variable domain reads DGGITQSPKYLFRKEGQNVTLSCEQNLNHDAMYWYRQDPGQGLRLIYYSQIVNDFQKGDIAEGYSVSREKKESFPLTVTSAQKNPTAFYLCASSMATAYNEQFFGPGTRLTVL.

The chain has TRBV19 and TRBJ1-4, with 8 nucleotides matching TRBD1. The CDR3 runs to 15 residues. The trim removed 8 bases at V and 2 bases at J, leaving 7 bases unmatched. Germline CDR1 LNHDA, CDR2 SQIVND (reference sequence). CDR3 in DNA: TGTGCCAGTTCTTCCCACAGGGGGACTAATGAAAAACTGTTTTTT. This translates into CASSSHRGTNEKLFF.

The rearrangement uses TRBV7-9 and TRBJ1-4; D gene ambiguous. Trimming removed 6 bases at V and 0 bases at J, with 11 bases between. The germline CDR1 and CDR2 sequences are SEHNR and FQNEAQ (reference sequence). This CDR3 has 15 amino acids. The CDR3 nucleotides are TGTGCCAGCAGTCCTAGGACTGCAACTAATGAAAAACTGTTTTTT. This gives the protein CASSPRTATNEKLFF.